What follows describes a single TCR beta chain. The data derive from a study of blood T cell repertoires in COVID-19. Study-wide context: The cDNA or gDNA used as material had been derived from T cells, B-cell-depleted T cells, or PBMCs.

Authors' analysis steps: Amplification of reference gene primers was used by the study to estimate nucleated cell counts. This table comes from immunoSEQ multiplex PCR, and its TCRdb copy is limited to in-frame clones, with some not included. The DNA gave D and trimming, while V, J and clone size come from that table. The sample contains about 220,000 clones, roughly 84% of which appear only once. The sequenced material came from peripheral blood. This clonotype originated in a man aged 45-65 years who had recovered from COVID-19.

This CDR3 is CASSLLQGDEKLFF. DNA for the CDR3: TGCGCCAGCAGCTTGCTCCAGGGGGACGAAAAACTGTTTTTT. V is TRBV5-1 and J is TRBJ1-4; 7 positions match TRBD1. Per the germline V gene, CDR1 is SGHRS and CDR2 is YFSETQ. V was clipped by 1 base and J by 8 bases; unmatched bases: 5. The CDR3 is made up of 14 amino acids.